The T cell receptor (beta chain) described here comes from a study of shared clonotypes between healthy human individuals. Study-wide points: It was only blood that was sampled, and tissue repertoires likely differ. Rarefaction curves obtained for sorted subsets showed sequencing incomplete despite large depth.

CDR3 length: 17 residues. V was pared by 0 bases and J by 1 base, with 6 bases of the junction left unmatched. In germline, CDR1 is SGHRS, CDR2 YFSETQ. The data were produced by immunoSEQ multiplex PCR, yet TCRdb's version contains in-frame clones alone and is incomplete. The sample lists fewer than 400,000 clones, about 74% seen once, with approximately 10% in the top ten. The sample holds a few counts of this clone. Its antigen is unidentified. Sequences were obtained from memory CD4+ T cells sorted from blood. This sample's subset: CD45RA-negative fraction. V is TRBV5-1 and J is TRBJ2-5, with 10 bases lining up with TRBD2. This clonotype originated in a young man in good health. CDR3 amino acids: CASSLGLAGGRQETQYF. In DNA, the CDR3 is TGCGCCAGCAGCTTGGGACTAGCGGGTGGGCGCCAAGAGACCCAGTACTTC.